The present entry profiles one T cell receptor beta chain with its context. Its antigen is currently unknown. The data are from a study of yellow fever vaccine responses in identical twins. The study's findings and limits: Twins reportedly showed a vaccine T cell response that seemed partly convergent and partly personalized.

MiXCR was run by TCRdb on the RT-PCR reads, yielding one entry per CDR3 protein. The sample records 30,000 to 40,000 distinct CDR3 sequences, about 61% being singletons. CDR1 is LNHDA and CDR2 is SQIVND in the germline V gene (reference sequence). Trimming removed 1 base at V and 5 bases at J, with 3 bases between. This CDR3 spans 12 amino acids. The origin of this receptor is a woman between 18 and 30 years old who received the yellow fever vaccine. This chain connects TRBV19 to TRBJ1-5, with unresolved D. Sequencing used T cells from blood (PBMCs), unsorted or a sorted subset (not recorded which), obtained before or after yellow fever vaccination (not recorded which). As DNA, the CDR3 is TGTGCCAGTAGTATAGCGGATCAGCCCCAGCATTTT. Amino acid sequence: CASSIADQPQHF.